This T cell receptor beta chain originates from a study of T cells after yellow fever vaccination. Study context: It was SMART-Seq v4 Ultra Low Input that prepared the fractions with low cell numbers. Study-wide findings and caveats: Researchers noted that a small share of clonotypes showed up in both CD4 and CD8 compartments. Though weaker, the secondary response peaked faster, on day 5 versus 15. Reappearance after the booster was observed for most primary-vaccination clones (roughly 96% CD4, about 85% CD8).

Each CDR3 protein is one row after TCRdb ran MiXCR on the 5' RACE reads. The sample holds around 230,000 distinct CDR3 sequences; less than 7.5% are singletons and the top ten take approximately 1.1%. This clonotype was detected only a few times. Its target is unknown. Trimming removed 0 bases from V and 3 bases from J, with 12 bases in between. This CDR3 region has 15 residues. Germline V lookup: CDR1 SGHRS, CDR2 YFSETQ. The source is a man aged 25-40 years who received the YFV17D yellow fever vaccine. The sequencing used CD4+ T cells sorted from PBMCs, collected on the day of the yellow fever booster vaccination. The V and J genes are TRBV5-1 and TRBJ2-5, with D perhaps TRBD1 (6 bases). The CDR3 nucleotides read TGCGCCAGCAGCTTGGGTGGGGGACATGAAGAGACCCAGTACTTC. This encodes CASSLGGGHEETQYF.